This T cell receptor (beta chain) was captured by sequencing in a study of control samples from healthy donors and cancer patients. Germline values: CDR1 LGHNA, CDR2 YNFKEQ. Trimming at V came to 4 bases and at J to 4 bases, leaving 6 bases not matched to a gene. The CDR3 covers 15 residues. Profiled with immunoSEQ multiplex PCR; TCRdb holds only in-frame clones, not every one. The sample contains tens of thousands of clones, around 87% of which appear only once. The gene calls are TRBV4-2 and TRBJ1-4, with 7 bases fitting TRBD1. The receptor was isolated from a woman aged 50 to 60 with head and neck cancer. Sequencing input: PBMCs. CDR3 coding DNA: TGTGCCAGCAGCCTGGGCAGACAGGGTAATGAAAAACTGTTTTTT. As protein: CASSLGRQGNEKLFF.